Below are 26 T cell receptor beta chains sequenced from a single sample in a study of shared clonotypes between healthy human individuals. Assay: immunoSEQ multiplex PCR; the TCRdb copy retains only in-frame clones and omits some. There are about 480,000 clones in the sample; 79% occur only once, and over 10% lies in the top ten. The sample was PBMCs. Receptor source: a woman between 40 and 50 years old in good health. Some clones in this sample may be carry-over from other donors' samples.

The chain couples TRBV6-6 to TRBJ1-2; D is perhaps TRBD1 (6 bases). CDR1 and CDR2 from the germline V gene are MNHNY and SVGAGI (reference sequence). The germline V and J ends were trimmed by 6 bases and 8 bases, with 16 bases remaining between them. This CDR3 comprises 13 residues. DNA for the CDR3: TGTGCCAGCAGCGGGCGGATCGGGGGCGGCTACACCTTC. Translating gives CASSGRIGGGYTF.

As DNA, the CDR3 is TGTGCCAGCAGCATCGACAGGGGGCAAAGGAGAGGCGGCTACACCTTC. This codes for CASSIDRGQRRGGYTF. The chain employs TRBV11-2 and TRBJ1-2, with 10 bases aligning to TRBD1. Trimming at V came to 5 bases and at J to 8 bases, leaving 14 bases not matched to a gene. Germline V CDR1 and CDR2: SGHAT, FQNNGV. The CDR3 covers 16 residues.

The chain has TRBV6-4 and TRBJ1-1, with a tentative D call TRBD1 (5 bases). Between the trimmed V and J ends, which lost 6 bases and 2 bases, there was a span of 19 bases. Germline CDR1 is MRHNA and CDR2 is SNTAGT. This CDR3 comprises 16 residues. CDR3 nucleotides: TGTGCCAGCAGCCCGACAGCCACTCTGCCAAACACTGAAGCTTTCTTT. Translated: CASSPTATLPNTEAFF.

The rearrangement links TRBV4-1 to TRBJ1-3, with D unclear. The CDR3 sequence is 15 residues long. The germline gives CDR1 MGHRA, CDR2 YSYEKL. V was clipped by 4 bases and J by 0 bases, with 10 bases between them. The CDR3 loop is CASSRGPSSGNTIYF. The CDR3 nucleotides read TGCGCCAGCAGCCGCGGGCCCAGCTCTGGAAACACCATATATTTT.

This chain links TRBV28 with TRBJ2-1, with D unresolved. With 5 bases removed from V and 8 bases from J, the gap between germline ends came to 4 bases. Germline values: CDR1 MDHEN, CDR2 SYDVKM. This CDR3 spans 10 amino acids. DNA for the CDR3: TGTGCCAGCAGTCGCTATGAGCAGTTCTTC. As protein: CASSRYEQFF.

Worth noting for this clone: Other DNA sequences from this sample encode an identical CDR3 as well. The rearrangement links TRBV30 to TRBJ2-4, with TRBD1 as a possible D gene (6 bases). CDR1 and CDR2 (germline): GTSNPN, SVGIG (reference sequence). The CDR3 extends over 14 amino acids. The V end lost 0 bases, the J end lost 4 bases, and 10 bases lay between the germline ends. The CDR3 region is CAWSVQGGKNIQYF. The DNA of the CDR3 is TGTGCCTGGAGTGTACAGGGCGGTAAAAACATTCAGTACTTC.

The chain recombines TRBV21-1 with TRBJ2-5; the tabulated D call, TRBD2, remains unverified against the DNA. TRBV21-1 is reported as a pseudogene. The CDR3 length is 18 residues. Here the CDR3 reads CASNFILGLAEHQETQYF. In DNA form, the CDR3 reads TGTGCCAGCAATTTCATCCTAGGGCTAGCGGAGCACCAAGAGACCCAGTACTTC.

The CDR3 DNA reads as TGTGCCAGCAGCTTACCCAGACAGGGGGCCGCCTACGAGCAGTACTTC. It codes for CASSLPRQGAAYEQYF. The chain recombines TRBV7-6 with TRBJ2-5; 10 bases are a match to TRBD1. The J call may be wrong; the DNA end is better matched by TRBJ2-7. The germline gives CDR1 SGHVS, CDR2 FNYEAQ. The CDR3 is 16 residues long.

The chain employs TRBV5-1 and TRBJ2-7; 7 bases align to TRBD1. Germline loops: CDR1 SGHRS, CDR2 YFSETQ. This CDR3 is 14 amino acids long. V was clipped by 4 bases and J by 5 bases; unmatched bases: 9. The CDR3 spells CASSTTTGSHEQYF. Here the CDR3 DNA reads TGCGCCAGCAGCACCACGACAGGGAGCCACGAGCAGTACTTC.

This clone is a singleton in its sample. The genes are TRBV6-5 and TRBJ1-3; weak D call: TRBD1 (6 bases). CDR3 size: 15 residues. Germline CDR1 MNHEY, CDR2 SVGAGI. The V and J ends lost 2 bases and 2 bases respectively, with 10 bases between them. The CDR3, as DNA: TGTGCCAGCAGTTACGACAGGTCCCCTGGAAACACCATATATTTT. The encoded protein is CASSYDRSPGNTIYF.

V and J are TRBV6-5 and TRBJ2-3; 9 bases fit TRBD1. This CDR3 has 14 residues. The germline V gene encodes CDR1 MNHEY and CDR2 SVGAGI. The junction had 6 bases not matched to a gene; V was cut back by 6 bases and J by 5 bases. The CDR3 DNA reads TGTGCCAGCAGCTACCGGACAGGGGTAGATACGCAGTATTTT. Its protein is CASSYRTGVDTQYF.

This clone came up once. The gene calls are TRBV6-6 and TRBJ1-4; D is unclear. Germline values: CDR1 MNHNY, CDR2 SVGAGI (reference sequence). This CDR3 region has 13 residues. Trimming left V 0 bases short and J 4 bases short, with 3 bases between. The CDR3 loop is CASSYSSNEKLFF. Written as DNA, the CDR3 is TGTGCCAGCAGTTACTCAAGTAATGAAAAACTGTTTTTT.

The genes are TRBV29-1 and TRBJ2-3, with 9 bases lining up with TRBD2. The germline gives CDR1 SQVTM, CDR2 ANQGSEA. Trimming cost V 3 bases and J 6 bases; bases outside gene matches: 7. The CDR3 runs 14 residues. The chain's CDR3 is CSVEASGMKDTQYF. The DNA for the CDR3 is TGCAGCGTTGAGGCTAGCGGGATGAAGGATACGCAGTATTTT.

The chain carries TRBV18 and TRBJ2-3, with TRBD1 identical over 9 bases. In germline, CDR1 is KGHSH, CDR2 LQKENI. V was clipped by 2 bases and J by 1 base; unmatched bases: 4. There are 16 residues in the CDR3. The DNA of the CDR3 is TGTGCCAGCTCACCAGACCGGGACAGGGGCACAGATACGCAGTATTTT. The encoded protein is CASSPDRDRGTDTQYF.

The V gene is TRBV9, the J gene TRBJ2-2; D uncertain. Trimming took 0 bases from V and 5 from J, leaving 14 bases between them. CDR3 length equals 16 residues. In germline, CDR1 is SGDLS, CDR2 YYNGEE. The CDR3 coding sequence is TGTGCCAGCAGCGTAGATAACAGCCTAAGGACCGGGGAGCTGTTTTTT. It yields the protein CASSVDNSLRTGELFF.

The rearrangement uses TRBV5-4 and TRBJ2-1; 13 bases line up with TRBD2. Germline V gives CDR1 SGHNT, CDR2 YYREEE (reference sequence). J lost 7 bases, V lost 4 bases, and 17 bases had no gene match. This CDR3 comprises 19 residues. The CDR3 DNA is TGTGCCAGCAGCCCAGGACTAGCGGGAGCGGGAAGTATGCTTAATGAGCAGTTCTTC. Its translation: CASSPGLAGAGSMLNEQFF.

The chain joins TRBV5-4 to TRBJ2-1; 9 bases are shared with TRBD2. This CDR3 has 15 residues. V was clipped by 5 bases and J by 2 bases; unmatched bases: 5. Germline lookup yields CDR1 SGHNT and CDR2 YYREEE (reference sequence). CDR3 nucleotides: TGTGCCAGCAGTTCTATAGCGGGAGCCTACAATGAGCAGTTCTTC. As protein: CASSSIAGAYNEQFF.

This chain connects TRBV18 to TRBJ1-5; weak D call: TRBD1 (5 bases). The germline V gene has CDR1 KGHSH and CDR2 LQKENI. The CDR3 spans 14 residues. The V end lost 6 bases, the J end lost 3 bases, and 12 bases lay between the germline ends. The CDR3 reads CASSQDRNNQPQHF. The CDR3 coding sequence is TGTGCCAGCTCGCAAGACAGAAACAATCAGCCCCAGCATTTT.

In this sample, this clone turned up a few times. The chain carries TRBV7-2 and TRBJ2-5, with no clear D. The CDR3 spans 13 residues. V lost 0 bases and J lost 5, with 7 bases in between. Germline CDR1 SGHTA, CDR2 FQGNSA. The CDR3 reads CASSLAGLETQYF. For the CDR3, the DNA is TGTGCCAGCAGCTTAGCGGGCCTTGAGACCCAGTACTTC.

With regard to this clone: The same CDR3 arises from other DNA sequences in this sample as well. CDR3 sequence: CASSLGANTEAFF. CDR3 in DNA: TGCGCCAGCAGCTTAGGGGCGAACACTGAAGCTTTCTTT. The chain couples TRBV5-1 to TRBJ1-1; D possibly corresponds to TRBD1 (5 bases). The germline CDR1 and CDR2 sequences are SGHRS and YFSETQ. CDR3 length: 13 amino acids. Between the trimmed V and J ends, which lost 2 bases and 1 base, there was a span of 6 bases.

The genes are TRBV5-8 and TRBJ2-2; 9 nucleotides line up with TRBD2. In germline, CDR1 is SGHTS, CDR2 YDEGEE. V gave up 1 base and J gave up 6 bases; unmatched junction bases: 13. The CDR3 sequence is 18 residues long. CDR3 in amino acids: CASSLFRLAGGPAGELFF. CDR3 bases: TGTGCCAGCAGCTTGTTCCGGTTGGCGGGAGGGCCGGCCGGGGAGCTGTTTTTT.

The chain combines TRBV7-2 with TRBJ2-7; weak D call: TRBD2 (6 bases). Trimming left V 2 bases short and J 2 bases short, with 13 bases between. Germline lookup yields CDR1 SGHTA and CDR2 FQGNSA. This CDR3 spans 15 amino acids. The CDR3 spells CASSLTGTGTYEQYF. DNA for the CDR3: TGTGCCAGCAGCTTAACCGGGACTGGTACCTACGAGCAGTACTTC.

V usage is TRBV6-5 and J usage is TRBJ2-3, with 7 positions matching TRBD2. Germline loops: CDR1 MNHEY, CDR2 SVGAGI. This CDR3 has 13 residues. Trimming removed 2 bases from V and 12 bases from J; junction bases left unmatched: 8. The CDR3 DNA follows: TGTGCCAGCAGTTACCAACCCGGGACTATCCAGTATTTT. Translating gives CASSYQPGTIQYF.

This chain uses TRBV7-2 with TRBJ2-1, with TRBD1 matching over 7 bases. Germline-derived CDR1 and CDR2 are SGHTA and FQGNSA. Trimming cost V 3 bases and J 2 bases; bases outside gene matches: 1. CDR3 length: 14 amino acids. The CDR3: CASSFDRAYNEQFF. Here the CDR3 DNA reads TGTGCCAGCAGCTTCGACAGGGCCTACAATGAGCAGTTCTTC.

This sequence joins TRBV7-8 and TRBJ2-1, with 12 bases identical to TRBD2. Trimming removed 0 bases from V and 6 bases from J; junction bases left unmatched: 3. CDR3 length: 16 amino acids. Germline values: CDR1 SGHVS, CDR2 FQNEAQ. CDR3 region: CASSLALTSGGNEQFF. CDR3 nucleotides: TGTGCCAGCAGCTTAGCGTTGACTAGCGGGGGCAATGAGCAGTTCTTC.

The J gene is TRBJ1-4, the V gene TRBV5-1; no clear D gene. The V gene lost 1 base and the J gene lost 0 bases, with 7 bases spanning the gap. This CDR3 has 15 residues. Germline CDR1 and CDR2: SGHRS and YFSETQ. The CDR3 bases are TGCGCCAGCAGCTTGAGCAGGCCAACTAATGAAAAACTGTTTTTT. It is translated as CASSLSRPTNEKLFF.